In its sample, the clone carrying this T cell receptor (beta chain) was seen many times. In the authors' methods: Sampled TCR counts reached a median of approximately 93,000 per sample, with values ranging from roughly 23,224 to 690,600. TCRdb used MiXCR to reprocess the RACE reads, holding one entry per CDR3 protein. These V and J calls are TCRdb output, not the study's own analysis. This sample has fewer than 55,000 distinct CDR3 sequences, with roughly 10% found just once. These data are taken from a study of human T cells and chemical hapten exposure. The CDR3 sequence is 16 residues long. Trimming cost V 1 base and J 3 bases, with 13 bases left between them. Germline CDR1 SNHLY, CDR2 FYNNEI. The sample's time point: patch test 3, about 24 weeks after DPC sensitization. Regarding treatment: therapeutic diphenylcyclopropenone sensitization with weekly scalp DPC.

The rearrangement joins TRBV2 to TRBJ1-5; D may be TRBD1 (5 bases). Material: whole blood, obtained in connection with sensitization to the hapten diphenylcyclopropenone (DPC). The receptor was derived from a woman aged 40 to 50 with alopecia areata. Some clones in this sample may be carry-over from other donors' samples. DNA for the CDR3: TGTGCCAGCAGTGAAGGCCTGAGGGGACCCAATCAGCCCCAGCATTTT. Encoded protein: CASSEGLRGPNQPQHF.